This is a list of T cell receptor beta chains from one sample in a study of post-analysis software for immune sequencing data. TCRdb reprocessed the PCR reads via MiXCR and lists one record per CDR3 protein. Among around 440,000 distinct CDR3 sequences listed, nearly 45% were seen once. The sample comprised blood. Receptors were obtained from a girl between 10 and 17 years old with multiple sclerosis. Both conserved end residues are part of each CDR3. The D gene is left open where the match is weak. Clone size is shown for a subset of rows, as once, few, many or a class of expanded clone.

D	size	V	J	CDR3	DNA
TRBD1	.	TRBV7-2	TRBJ2-5	CASSLVDRGIQETQYF	TGTGCCAGCAGCTTAGTGGACAGGGGGATTCAAGAGACTCAGTACTTC
TRBD1	few	TRBV15	TRBJ2-7	CATSRPNYRGWGEQYF	TGTGCCACCAGCAGACCCAACTACAGGGGATGGGGCGAGCAGTACTTC
TRBD2	few	TRBV7-2	TRBJ2-3	CASRLAASTDTQYF	TGTGCTAGTCGACTAGCGGCTAGCACAGATACGCAGTATTTT
.	.	TRBV10-3	TRBJ2-3	CAITPKEGVDTQYF	TGTGCCATCACCCCCAAGGAGGGCGTGGATACGCAGTATTTT
.	.	TRBV20-1	TRBJ2-5	CSARQDFQETQYF	TGCAGTGCTAGACAGGATTTCCAAGAGACCCAGTACTTC
TRBD2	few	TRBV10-3	TRBJ2-1	CAISLAGGSYNEQFF	TGTGCCATCAGTCTAGCGGGAGGGAGTTACAATGAGCAGTTCTTC
TRBD1	.	TRBV12-3/TRBV12-4	TRBJ2-7	CASSWTSGTGTYEQYF	TGTGCCAGCAGTTGGACCTCCGGGACAGGGACCTACGAGCAGTACTTC
TRBD2	.	TRBV5-4	TRBJ2-7	CASSLAGRNEQYF	TGTGCCAGCAGCCTAGCCGGGAGGAACGAGCAGTACTTC
.	few	TRBV5-6	TRBJ1-2	CASSLMDSYGYTF	TGTGCCAGCAGCTTGATGGACAGCTATGGCTACACCTTC
TRBD2	many	TRBV10-3	TRBJ2-1	CAISGLAGGSYNEQFF	TGTGCCATCAGTGGGCTAGCGGGAGGCTCCTACAATGAGCAGTTCTTC
.	.	TRBV20-1	TRBJ2-3	CSARQGRFASTDTQYF	TGCAGTGCTAGACAGGGACGTTTCGCGAGCACAGATACGCAGTATTTT
TRBD2	many	TRBV28	TRBJ2-7	CASSFSGSLSYEQYF	TGTGCCAGCAGTTTTAGCGGGAGTCTCTCCTACGAGCAGTACTTC
TRBD2	few	TRBV2	TRBJ2-1	CASRGGGGSDEQFF	TGTGCCAGCAGGGGGGGGGGAGGATCGGATGAGCAGTTCTTC
.	few	TRBV6-1	TRBJ2-7	CASSISSYEQYF	TGTGCCAGCTCCATTTCCTCCTACGAGCAGTACTTC
TRBD1	.	TRBV15	TRBJ2-7	CATSRDSRTGGEQYF	TGTGCCACCAGCAGAGACTCCCGGACAGGCGGTGAGCAGTACTTC
TRBD2	.	TRBV5-1	TRBJ2-1	CASSLELAGDEQFF	TGCGCCAGCAGCTTAGAACTAGCGGGAGATGAGCAGTTCTTC
TRBD2	.	TRBV2	TRBJ2-1	CASRDLGTSGEYNEQFF	TGTGCCAGCAGGGATCTCGGGACTAGCGGGGAGTACAATGAGCAGTTCTTC
.	once	TRBV5-1	TRBJ2-1	CASSFRQGGKNEQFF	TGCGCCAGCAGCTTCAGGCAGGGGGGTAAGAATGAGCAGTTCTTC
TRBD1	.	TRBV2	TRBJ2-1	CASSEVQGATKQFF	TGTGCCAGCAGTGAAGTGCAGGGGGCTACGAAGCAGTTCTTC
TRBD1	.	TRBV5-1	TRBJ1-2	CASSPGQGKGYTF	TGCGCCAGCAGCCCAGGACAGGGGAAGGGCTACACCTTC
.	.	TRBV20-1	TRBJ2-7	CSAYSGLITYEQYF	TGCAGTGCCTACTCGGGTCTTATTACCTACGAGCAGTACTTC
TRBD1	.	TRBV20-1	TRBJ1-2	CSARDHRGHLYGYTF	TGCAGTGCTAGAGATCACAGGGGGCATCTCTATGGCTACACCTTC
.	few	TRBV7-9	TRBJ1-4	CASSRPATNEKLFF	TGTGCCAGCAGCCGGCCGGCAACTAATGAAAAACTGTTTTTT
TRBD1	.	TRBV7-9	TRBJ2-1	CASSRPGGDEQFF	TGTGCCAGCAGCCGACCAGGGGGTGATGAGCAGTTCTTC
TRBD2	.	TRBV7-3	TRBJ2-1	CASSPKTSGVNNEQFF	TGTGCCAGCAGCCCCAAGACTAGCGGGGTCAACAATGAGCAGTTCTTC
.	.	TRBV3-1	TRBJ2-1	CASSQDVGGADEQFF	TGTGCCAGCAGCCAAGACGTGGGGGGGGCGGATGAGCAGTTCTTC
.	.	TRBV5-6	TRBJ1-2	CASSLPTSGYGYTF	TGTGCCAGCAGCCTTCCGACCTCCGGATATGGCTACACCTTC
TRBD1	.	TRBV5-1	TRBJ1-1	CASSYTGERDTEAFF	TGCGCCAGCAGCTATACAGGGGAACGGGATACTGAAGCTTTCTTT
.	.	TRBV4-2	TRBJ1-2	CASSQDRVRYGYTF	TGTGCCAGCAGCCAAGACAGGGTGCGCTATGGCTACACCTTC
TRBD2	.	TRBV10-3	TRBJ2-7	CAIRKNLAGGSYEQYF	TGTGCCATCAGGAAAAATCTAGCGGGAGGCTCCTACGAGCAGTACTTC
.	.	TRBV7-2	TRBJ2-7	CASSRPPYEQYF	TGTGCCAGCAGCCGCCCCCCCTACGAGCAGTACTTC
.	.	TRBV20-1	TRBJ2-1	CSAAGVQFF	TGCAGTGCTGCTGGGGTGCAGTTCTTC
.	.	TRBV20-1	TRBJ2-5	CSAPRHIAARETQYF	TGCAGTGCCCCTCGCCATATAGCGGCCCGAGAGACCCAGTACTTC
TRBD2	.	TRBV12-3/TRBV12-4	TRBJ2-1	CASKTSGITNEQFF	TGTGCCAGCAAAACTAGCGGGATTACCAATGAGCAGTTCTTC
TRBD2	.	TRBV7-2	TRBJ2-1	CASSLLTSGRYNEQFF	TGTGCCAGCAGCCTACTGACTAGCGGGAGATACAATGAGCAGTTCTTC
TRBD1	.	TRBV27	TRBJ1-1	CASSPRGQGNTEAFF	TGTGCCAGCAGTCCACGCGGACAGGGGAACACTGAAGCTTTCTTT
.	few	TRBV7-8	TRBJ2-1	CASSPGGAYNEQFF	TGTGCCAGCAGCCCCGGGGGAGCCTACAATGAGCAGTTCTTC
.	.	TRBV5-1	TRBJ2-2	CASSLAEVGSNTGELFF	TGCGCCAGCAGCTTGGCCGAGGTGGGGTCGAACACCGGGGAGCTGTTTTTT
TRBD1	.	TRBV28	TRBJ2-7	CASGPNRGLREQYF	TGTGCCAGCGGACCAAACAGGGGGCTACGCGAGCAGTACTTC
TRBD1	.	TRBV7-6	TRBJ1-4	CASSLAPGQGGRKLFF	TGTGCCAGCAGCTTAGCCCCGGGACAGGGAGGCAGAAAACTGTTTTTT
.	few	TRBV4-1	TRBJ2-7	CASSQGRQESYEQYF	TGCGCCAGCAGCCAAGGGCGACAGGAGTCCTACGAGCAGTACTTC
.	.	TRBV20-1	TRBJ2-7	CRANQGYEQYF	TGCAGGGCCAATCAGGGATACGAGCAGTACTTC
.	.	TRBV18	TRBJ2-3	CASSPLAFTDTQYF	TGTGCCAGCTCACCCCTAGCGTTCACAGATACGCAGTATTTT
.	few	TRBV5-1	TRBJ2-5	CASSLAGRETQYF	TGCGCCAGCAGCTTGGCCGGAAGGGAGACCCAGTACTTC
.	.	TRBV7-9	TRBJ2-1	CASSSRAENEQFF	TGTGCCAGCAGCTCGAGGGCCGAGAATGAGCAGTTCTTC